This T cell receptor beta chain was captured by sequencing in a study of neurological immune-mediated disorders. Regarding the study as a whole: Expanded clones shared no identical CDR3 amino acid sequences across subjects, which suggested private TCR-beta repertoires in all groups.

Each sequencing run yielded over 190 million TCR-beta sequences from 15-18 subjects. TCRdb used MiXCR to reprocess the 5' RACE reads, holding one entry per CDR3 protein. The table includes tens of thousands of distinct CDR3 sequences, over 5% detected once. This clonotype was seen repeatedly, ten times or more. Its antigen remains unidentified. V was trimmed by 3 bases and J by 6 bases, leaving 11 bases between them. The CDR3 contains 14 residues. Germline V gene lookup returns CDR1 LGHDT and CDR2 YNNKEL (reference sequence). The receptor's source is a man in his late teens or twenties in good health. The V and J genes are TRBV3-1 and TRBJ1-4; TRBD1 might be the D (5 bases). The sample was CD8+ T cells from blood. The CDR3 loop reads CASSHRGSYEKLFF. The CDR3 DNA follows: TGTGCCAGCAGCCACCGGGGCTCCTATGAAAAACTGTTTTTT.